Listed here are 21 T cell receptor beta chains from one sample, sequenced in a study of CD8 T cells in Susac syndrome. After extraction with the RNeasy kit, roughly 0.5 to 1 ug of the RNA was reverse transcribed using random hexamers. Via MiXCR, TCRdb re-called the immunoSEQ multiplex PCR reads, giving one row per CDR3 protein. There are 300,000 to 350,000 distinct CDR3 sequences in the sample; around 90% occur only once, and over 0.065% lies in the top ten. Sequences were obtained from CD4+ T cells from PBMCs. Receptor source: a human donor with multiple sclerosis.

The rearrangement links TRBV20-1 to TRBJ2-3; 8 positions match TRBD2. The CDR3 loop spans 14 amino acids. Trimming took 1 base from V and 4 from J; bases not matched to a gene: 4. CDR1 is DFQATT, CDR2 SNEGSKA, per germline (reference sequence). CDR3 amino acids: CSARAGGRADTQYF. The CDR3 bases are TGCAGTGCTAGAGCGGGGGGGCGGGCAGATACGCAGTATTTT.

V gene TRBV6-2 or TRBV6-3 combines with J gene TRBJ2-6; D possibly corresponds to TRBD1 (5 bases). V was clipped by 5 bases and J by 0 bases, with 23 bases between them. The CDR3 has 20 amino acids. Germline loops: CDR1 MNHEY, CDR2 SVGEGT. The CDR3 spells CASSPGARHRQSSGANVLTF. DNA of the CDR3: TGTGCCAGCAGTCCTGGAGCACGCCACAGGCAGAGCTCTGGGGCCAACGTCCTGACTTTC.

V gene TRBV3-1 combines with J gene TRBJ2-7; TRBD1 agrees at 9 bases. Germline-derived CDR1 and CDR2 are LGHDT and YNNKEL (reference sequence). CDR3 length equals 16 residues. V dropped 0 bases and J dropped 6; count of bases not matched to a gene: 9. The CDR3, as DNA: TGTGCCAGCAGCCAAGATTTAGGACAGGGGAATCCCGAGCAGTACTTC. Its protein product is CASSQDLGQGNPEQYF.

The V and J genes are TRBV12-3 or TRBV12-4 and TRBJ2-3; 9 bases match TRBD2. With V trimmed by 3 bases and J by 0 bases, 4 bases remained unmatched. The CDR3 loop spans 16 amino acids. CDR3 DNA sequence: TGTGCCAGCAGTTTTTCGACTAGCGGAAGCACAGATACGCAGTATTTT. It encodes CASSFSTSGSTDTQYF.

The chain is built from TRBV12-3 or TRBV12-4 and TRBJ1-3; D is ambiguous. The germline V and J ends were trimmed by 3 bases and 3 bases, with 9 bases remaining between them. This CDR3 is built from 14 residues. CDR3 sequence: CASSFGMGGNTIYF. CDR3 DNA: TGTGCCAGCAGTTTCGGGATGGGTGGAAACACCATATATTTT.

The V and J genes are TRBV29-1 and TRBJ1-1; 8 bases align to TRBD1. The junction had 5 bases not matched to a gene; V was cut back by 4 bases and J by 1 base. The germline V gene has CDR1 SQVTM and CDR2 ANQGSEA. The CDR3 has 14 residues. The CDR3 here is CSVGDRTRNTEAFF. In nucleotides, the CDR3 is TGCAGCGTTGGGGACAGGACAAGGAACACTGAAGCTTTCTTT.

This clonotype is a singleton in its sample. This chain connects TRBV3-1 to TRBJ2-1, with D maybe TRBD1 (6 bases). The V end lost 2 bases, the J end lost 5 bases, and 16 bases lay between the germline ends. The CDR3 has 16 residues. The germline V gene has CDR1 LGHDT and CDR2 YNNKEL (reference sequence). The CDR3 bases are TGTGCCAGCAGCCAATTCCCTATCGGGACAAACAATGAGCAGTTCTTC. It specifies CASSQFPIGTNNEQFF.

The rearrangement joins TRBV6-2 or TRBV6-3 to TRBJ1-1; 7 bases align to TRBD1. Germline CDR1 is MNHEY and CDR2 is SVGEGT. The CDR3 loop spans 18 amino acids. The V segment lost 2 bases and the J segment 5 bases; nucleotides outside the gene matches: 17. The CDR3 DNA reads as TGTGCCAGCAGTTACCTCAACTTTTACCGGCAGGGGGGTACTGAAGCTTTCTTT. Residues: CASSYLNFYRQGGTEAFF.

The chain carries TRBV6-2 or TRBV6-3 and TRBJ2-1, with D possibly being TRBD1 (6 bases). The CDR3 length is 12 residues. CDR1 and CDR2 (germline): MNHEY, SVGEGT. Deletions cut 8 bases from V and 8 bases from J, with 13 bases between. CDR3 DNA sequence: TGTGCCAGCGGGACACGGTGGGATGAGCAGTTCTTC. Translated, it gives CASGTRWDEQFF.

J is TRBJ2-6 and V is TRBV7-9; no reliable D call. This CDR3 is 15 amino acids long. The germline gives CDR1 SEHNR, CDR2 FQNEAQ (reference sequence). V was clipped by 4 bases and J by 2 bases, with 9 bases between them. This CDR3 reads CASSSRDAGANVLTF. CDR3 DNA: TGTGCCAGCAGCTCTAGGGATGCTGGGGCCAACGTCCTGACTTTC.

This clonotype has just one count. J is TRBJ1-1 and V is TRBV7-9; no clear D. The CDR3 is 17 amino acids. Trimming shortened V by 2 bases and J by 0 bases, and 16 bases separated the two germline ends. Germline CDR1 and CDR2: SEHNR and FQNEAQ (reference sequence). CDR3 amino acids: CASSLLASQSVNTEAFF. The CDR3 DNA sequence: TGTGCCAGCAGCTTATTGGCCAGTCAAAGTGTGAACACTGAAGCTTTCTTT.

V is TRBV4-1 and J is TRBJ2-1, with 11 positions matching TRBD1. V lost 4 bases, J lost 1 base, and 6 bases stayed unmatched. Germline V gives CDR1 MGHRA, CDR2 YSYEKL. This CDR3 is 17 amino acids long. As DNA, the CDR3 is TGCGCCAGCAGCCTAGACGGGACAGGGGGGTCCTACAATGAGCAGTTCTTC. As protein: CASSLDGTGGSYNEQFF.

The chain links TRBV25-1 to TRBJ2-5, with 14 bases lining up with TRBD2. The CDR3 loop spans 20 amino acids. Unmatched junction bases numbered 15, after V lost 4 bases and J lost 2 bases. Germline V gene sequence: CDR1 MGHDK, CDR2 SYGVNS. The DNA of the CDR3 is TGTGCCAGCAGTGCTACTGGGACTAGCGGGGGCGCTTTGCGGCAAGAGACCCAGTACTTC. It codes for CASSATGTSGGALRQETQYF.

CDR3 coding DNA: TGTGCCTGCTCACAGGGAGATTTCTATGGCTACACCTTC. Translation: CACSQGDFYGYTF. The chain couples TRBV30 to TRBJ1-2, with TRBD1 as a possible D gene (6 bases). V was shortened by 6 bases and J by 4 bases, with 15 bases between the two germline ends. The CDR3 sequence is 13 residues long. Germline CDR1 GTSNPN, CDR2 SVGIG (reference sequence).

This clonotype was counted between two and nine times. CDR3 residues: CASSYSILDTQYF. In DNA form, the CDR3 reads TGTGCCAGCAGTTACTCGATACTGGATACGCAGTATTTT. This chain links TRBV6-2 or TRBV6-3 with TRBJ2-3; D not resolved. The CDR3 is made up of 13 amino acids. The germline V gene has CDR1 MNHEY and CDR2 SVGEGT. Trimming left V 0 bases short and J 6 bases short, with 7 bases between.

The chain carries TRBV12-3 or TRBV12-4 and TRBJ2-1; D is possibly TRBD1 (6 bases). V gave up 6 bases and J gave up 2 bases, with 14 bases separating them. The CDR3 length is 15 residues. Written as DNA, the CDR3 is TGTGCCAGCAGCCTCTCGACAGGCCCCTACAATGAGCAGTTCTTC. This encodes CASSLSTGPYNEQFF.

The chain uses TRBV5-1 and TRBJ1-1; 10 positions match TRBD1. Germline V gene data show CDR1 as SGHRS and CDR2 as YFSETQ. J was trimmed by 5 bases and V by 5 bases; bases with no gene match: 12. The CDR3 totals 16 residues. The CDR3 DNA is TGCGCCAGCAGTTTCGTTGGGACAGGGGAAAAAACTGAAGCTTTCTTT. Its translation: CASSFVGTGEKTEAFF.

The chain is built from TRBV18 and TRBJ2-7; no clear D. Trimming took 4 bases from V and 3 from J, leaving 10 bases between them. Germline V CDR1 and CDR2: KGHSH, LQKENI. This CDR3 comprises 13 residues. CDR3 coding DNA: TGTGCCAGCTCACTCGACGACGGCTACGAGCAGTACTTC. Translated, it gives CASSLDDGYEQYF.

The rearrangement joins TRBV5-1 to TRBJ2-3; TRBD2 matches 8 bases. With V trimmed by 0 bases and J by 4 bases, 4 bases remained unmatched. Germline V gene sequence: CDR1 SGHRS, CDR2 YFSETQ. The CDR3 sequence is 15 residues long. The DNA of the CDR3 is TGCGCCAGCAGCTTGGTAGCGGGAAGTTCAGATACGCAGTATTTT. Translating gives CASSLVAGSSDTQYF.

This clonotype was counted a single time. The chain uses TRBV2 and TRBJ1-6, with 8 bases aligning to TRBD1. The junction had 6 bases not matched to a gene; V was cut back by 7 bases and J by 10 bases. The germline CDR1 and CDR2 sequences are SNHLY and FYNNEI. CDR3 length equals 13 residues. The CDR3 spells CASNYRGESPLHF. The CDR3 DNA reads as TGTGCCAGCAATTACAGGGGGGAATCACCCCTCCACTTT.

This chain joins TRBV5-1 and TRBJ2-7; D gene ambiguous. Germline CDR1 is SGHRS and CDR2 is YFSETQ. CDR3 length: 14 amino acids. Trimming took off 0 bases at V and 6 bases at J, with 13 bases between the two ends. The CDR3, as DNA: TGCGCCAGCAGCTTGGTGTCAGGATTCGGCGAGCAGTACTTC. Amino acids: CASSLVSGFGEQYF.